Each of the 11 T cell receptor beta chains below was sequenced from the same sample in a study of response to subunit inactivated influenza vaccine. TCRdb re-called the RT-PCR reads with MiXCR, one entry per CDR3 protein. The sample includes about 500,000 distinct CDR3 sequences, about 15% of them seen just once. Material: CD4+ T cells sorted from PBMCs, obtained less than 30 months after vaccination. Receptor source: a man aged 50 to 75 who received an inactivated influenza vaccine.

There are many counts of this clonotype. The chain joins TRBV11-1 to TRBJ1-6, with 7 positions matching TRBD1. V gave up 0 bases and J gave up 7 bases; unmatched junction bases: 3. In germline, CDR1 is SGHAT, CDR2 FQDESV (reference sequence). This CDR3 comprises 15 residues. The CDR3 DNA reads as TGTGCCAGCAGCTTAGCGGGGACAGAAAATTCACCCCTCCACTTT. Translating gives CASSLAGTENSPLHF.

This clonotype appeared many times. The chain recombines TRBV12-3 or TRBV12-4 with TRBJ1-2; D is unresolved. The V and J ends lost 5 bases and 4 bases respectively, with 14 bases between them. CDR3 length: 14 residues. CDR3: CASSTQAVLYGYTF. The CDR3 bases are TGTGCCAGCAGTACCCAAGCCGTGCTCTATGGCTACACCTTC.

This clonotype was seen a few times. The chain uses TRBV21-1 and TRBJ2-3; the table's D call TRBD2 went unverified against the DNA. TRBV21-1 has pseudogene status. The CDR3 length is 16 residues. The CDR3 bases are TGTGCCAGGCTTAATACTAGTCAAAGGGGTACAGATACGCAGTATTTT. It specifies CARLNTSQRGTDTQYF.

In this sample, this clonotype turned up many times. The chain combines TRBV24-1 with TRBJ1-2, with D possibly TRBD1 on 6 matching bases. The CDR3 loop spans 14 amino acids. V shed 1 base and J shed 4 bases, with 9 bases lying between them. Germline CDR1 KGHDR, CDR2 SFDVKD. In DNA, the CDR3 is TGTGCCACCAGTGATTTACAGGGATTCTATGGCTACACCTTC. This translates into CATSDLQGFYGYTF.

This clonotype has just a few counts. The rearrangement joins TRBV14 to TRBJ2-1, with 7 bases that match TRBD2. Per germline, CDR1 SGHDN and CDR2 FVKESK. J gave up 2 bases and V 4 bases, and 2 bases lay outside the gene matches. This CDR3 region has 14 residues. CDR3 in DNA: TGTGCCAGCAGCCCGGGGGGTACCTACAATGAGCAGTTCTTC. Its protein product is CASSPGGTYNEQFF.

The chain uses TRBV28 and TRBJ2-5, with TRBD2 matching over 7 bases. V lost 2 bases to trimming and J lost 4 bases; unmatched junction nucleotides: 10. The CDR3 covers 16 residues. The germline V gene encodes CDR1 MDHEN and CDR2 SYDVKM. CDR3 region: CASSLVGGGPSETQYF. DNA of the CDR3: TGTGCCAGCAGTTTAGTCGGGGGAGGGCCTTCAGAGACCCAGTACTTC.

This clonotype showed up just a few times. The chain couples TRBV10-1 to TRBJ2-7; D is possibly TRBD1 (5 bases). Trimming left V 1 base short and J 7 bases short, with 14 bases between. There are 14 residues in the CDR3. CDR1 is WNHNN, CDR2 SYGVQD, per germline (reference sequence). As DNA, the CDR3 is TGCGCCAGCAGTGAGTTTCAGGGAATCGGTGAGCAGTACTTC. Translated: CASSEFQGIGEQYF.

This chain uses TRBV7-9 with TRBJ1-4; 8 bases map to TRBD1. The V and J ends lost 4 bases and 3 bases, in that order; junction bases with no gene match: 4. The CDR3 has 15 residues. Germline assignment: CDR1 SEHNR and CDR2 FQNEAQ (reference sequence). CDR3 coding DNA: TGTGCCAGCAGCTCCAGGGGGCTAGCTAATGAAAAACTGTTTTTT. Its protein product is CASSSRGLANEKLFF. The full variable domain, its missing parts supplied by reference TRBV7-9 and TRBJ1-4, is DTGVSQNPRHKITKRGQNVTFRCDPISEHNRLYWYRQTLGQGPEFLTYFQNEAQLEKSRLLSDRFSAERPKGSFSTLEIQRTEQGDSAMYLCASSSRGLANEKLFFGSGTQLSVL.

The V and J genes are TRBV5-1 and TRBJ2-7, with 10 bases fitting TRBD2. The CDR3 sequence is 19 residues long. V lost 0 bases, J lost 0 bases, and 12 bases stayed unmatched. CDR1 SGHRS and CDR2 YFSETQ come from the germline V gene. The CDR3: CASSLAGTLAGVRSYEQYF. The CDR3 nucleotides read TGCGCCAGCAGCTTGGCCGGAACTCTAGCGGGAGTCCGCTCCTACGAGCAGTACTTC.

This sequence joins TRBV28 and TRBJ2-1; D uncertain. In germline, CDR1 is MDHEN, CDR2 SYDVKM. V lost 5 bases, J lost 0 bases, and 17 bases lay in between. The CDR3 is made up of 17 amino acids. This chain's CDR3 is CASSLVGSLGSYNEQFF. As DNA, the CDR3 is TGTGCCAGCAGTCTCGTAGGTAGCCTAGGCTCCTACAATGAGCAGTTCTTC.

This clonotype was seen only a few times. The V gene is TRBV5-1, the J gene TRBJ2-7, with D perhaps being TRBD1 or TRBD2 (6 bases each). Trimming left V 3 bases short and J 0 bases short, with 22 bases between. The length of the CDR3 is 18 residues. Germline V gene lookup returns CDR1 SGHRS and CDR2 YFSETQ. As DNA, the CDR3 is TGCGCCAGCAGCTCCGGACAGCTAGGGGGACTTTACTCCTACGAGCAGTACTTC. Protein product: CASSSGQLGGLYSYEQYF.